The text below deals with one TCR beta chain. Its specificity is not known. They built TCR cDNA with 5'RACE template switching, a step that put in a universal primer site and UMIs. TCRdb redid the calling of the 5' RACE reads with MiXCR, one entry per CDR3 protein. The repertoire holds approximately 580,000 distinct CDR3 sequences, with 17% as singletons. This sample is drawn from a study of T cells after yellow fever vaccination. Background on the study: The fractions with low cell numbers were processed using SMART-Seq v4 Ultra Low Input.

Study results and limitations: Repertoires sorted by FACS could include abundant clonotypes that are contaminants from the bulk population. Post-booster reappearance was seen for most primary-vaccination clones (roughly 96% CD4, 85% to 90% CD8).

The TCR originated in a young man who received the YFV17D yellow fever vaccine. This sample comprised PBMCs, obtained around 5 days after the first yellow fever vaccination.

CDR3 amino acids: CASSEDRGSYNEQFF. The CDR3 region has the DNA TGTGCCAGCAGCGAAGACAGGGGGTCCTACAATGAGCAGTTCTTC. The chain couples TRBV11-2 to TRBJ2-1; 9 bases map to TRBD1. Germline CDR1 reads SGHAT; CDR2 reads FQNNGV. The CDR3 covers 15 residues. The V gene end was trimmed by 5 bases and the J gene end by 1 base; junction bases not matched to a gene: 3.